This TCR beta chain was documented in a study of blood T cell repertoires in COVID-19. About the study: The cDNA or gDNA used as material had been derived from T cells, B-cell-depleted T cells, or PBMCs.

In germline, CDR1 is SGHVS, CDR2 FQNEAQ. V lost 0 bases to trimming and J lost 4 bases; unmatched junction nucleotides: 0. This CDR3 comprises 13 residues. Original processing methods: For nucleated cells, counts were estimated from reference gene primer amplification. Here immunoSEQ multiplex PCR was the method, and the copy in TCRdb shows in-frame clones only, minus some. The DNA gave D and trimming, while V, J and clone size come from that table. The repertoire holds 200,000 to 250,000 clones, with approximately 75% as singletons. Enrollees, roughly 18 to 95 years old, lived in some 24 US areas. Participants were placed into cohorts based on the clinical history they reported.

Sequencing was carried out using PBMCs or T cells enriched from blood (not recorded which). The chain joins TRBV7-8 to TRBJ2-7; 7 nucleotides match TRBD2. This sequence originates from a man in his forties who had recovered from COVID-19. CDR3 loop: CASSLAGGYEQYF. The CDR3 nucleotides are TGTGCCAGCAGCTTAGCGGGAGGGTACGAGCAGTACTTC.